One and the same sample provided the 16 T cell receptor beta chains below, sequenced in a study of T cell responses to AZD1222 COVID-19 vaccine. The data were produced by immunoSEQ multiplex PCR, yet TCRdb's version contains in-frame clones alone and is incomplete. The table has about 130,000 clones, 70% to 90% seen once; the top ten hold approximately 9.8%. The input for sequencing was peripheral blood, taken 28 days after the second AZD1222 dose. The receptors originated from an adult who received the AZD1222 COVID-19 vaccine.

The chain employs TRBV19 and TRBJ1-1; 7 positions match TRBD1. Per the germline V gene, CDR1 is LNHDA and CDR2 is SQIVND (reference sequence). With 7 bases clipped from V and 0 bases from J, the junction kept 14 bases outside the gene matches. CDR3 length equals 17 residues. The CDR3 bases are TGTGCCAGTACCAGGGGGGCGGGAGTCGTAATGAACACTGAAGCTTTCTTT. Protein sequence: CASTRGAGVVMNTEAFF.

This sequence joins TRBV10-3 and TRBJ1-2; tentatively, D is TRBD1 (5 bases). The V gene lost 8 bases and the J gene lost 5 bases, with 15 bases spanning the gap. The CDR3 sequence is 13 residues long. Per germline, CDR1 ENHRY and CDR2 SYGVKD. The CDR3 protein is CAIAVGGMYGYTF. The CDR3 nucleotides read TGTGCCATCGCCGTTGGGGGGATGTATGGCTACACCTTC.

The rearrangement uses TRBV5-1 and TRBJ2-7, with 7 bases lining up with TRBD1. With 4 bases clipped from V and 0 bases from J, the junction kept 10 bases outside the gene matches. This CDR3 has 16 amino acids. CDR1 is SGHRS, CDR2 YFSETQ, per germline. The DNA for the CDR3 is TGCGCCAGCAGCCTCCTTTACAGGGACAGCTCCTACGAGCAGTACTTC. Translation: CASSLLYRDSSYEQYF.

This clone showed up just once. The rearrangement links TRBV11-3 to TRBJ2-7; 8 bases are a match to TRBD1. J gave up 6 bases and V 4 bases, and 8 bases lay outside the gene matches. Germline CDR1 reads SGHNT; CDR2 reads YENEEA. The CDR3 length is 14 residues. DNA for the CDR3: TGTGCCAGCAGCTCCGGACAGGGACTTGGCGAGCAGTACTTC. Translating it yields CASSSGQGLGEQYF.

The chain joins TRBV5-1 to TRBJ1-6; a weak D match, TRBD1 (6 bases). Germline V gives CDR1 SGHRS, CDR2 YFSETQ. The CDR3 length is 15 residues. Trimming left V 5 bases short and J 8 bases short, with 17 bases between. The CDR3 coding sequence is TGCGCCAGCAGTTTCAATACAGGGACCGATTCACCCCTCCACTTT. Protein sequence: CASSFNTGTDSPLHF.

The chain combines TRBV6-5 with TRBJ1-5; D gene unclear. From germline, CDR1 is MNHEY and CDR2 SVGAGI. The length of the CDR3 is 14 residues. Trimming removed 8 bases from V and 6 bases from J, with 17 bases in between. CDR3 bases: TGTGCCAGCCGAAACCTCAATCCCGGTCAGCCCCAGCATTTT. Translating gives CASRNLNPGQPQHF.

This clone is a singleton in its sample. The chain carries TRBV6-6 and TRBJ1-3; TRBD1 might be the D (5 bases). V lost 2 bases and J lost 8, with 13 bases in between. CDR3 length: 14 residues. CDR1 and CDR2 (germline): MNHNY, SVGAGI (reference sequence). CDR3 bases: TGTGCCAGCAGTTACGGGGCAGTCCCGGACACCATATATTTT. The encoded protein is CASSYGAVPDTIYF.

V gene TRBV7-9 combines with J gene TRBJ2-1; 13 nucleotides agree with TRBD2. Germline V lookup: CDR1 SEHNR, CDR2 FQNEAQ (reference sequence). The length of the CDR3 is 16 residues. V shed 2 bases and J 3 bases; nucleotides not matched to a gene: 1. CDR3 loop: CASSLTSGRGYNEQFF. CDR3 nucleotides: TGTGCCAGCAGCTTAACTAGCGGGAGGGGCTACAATGAGCAGTTCTTC.

The V gene is TRBV2, the J gene TRBJ2-1; 7 nucleotides match TRBD2. The V and J ends lost 4 bases and 4 bases, in that order; junction bases with no gene match: 7. Germline V lookup: CDR1 SNHLY, CDR2 FYNNEI. The CDR3 sequence is 15 residues long. For the CDR3, the DNA is TGTGCCAGCAGTGGGCAGCGGGGAAGATACAATGAGCAGTTCTTC. Translation: CASSGQRGRYNEQFF.

J is TRBJ2-2 and V is TRBV11-2, with D perhaps given as TRBD1 or TRBD2 (7 bases each). This CDR3 has 15 amino acids. Looked up from germline, CDR1 is SGHAT and CDR2 is FQNNGV. The V and J ends lost 6 bases and 4 bases respectively, with 15 bases between them. The CDR3 loop reads CASRQQGRGTGELFF. The CDR3 DNA reads TGTGCCAGCAGGCAACAGGGGAGGGGCACCGGGGAGCTGTTTTTT.

The rearrangement links TRBV15 to TRBJ1-2, with D tentatively TRBD1 (5 bases). The CDR3 consists of 14 residues. V gave up 4 bases and J gave up 5 bases, with 14 bases separating them. Per the germline V gene, CDR1 is LNHNV and CDR2 is YYDKDF (reference sequence). In nucleotides, the CDR3 is TGTGCCACCAGCAAAGGGCAGGGAAAATATGGCTACACCTTC. This codes for CATSKGQGKYGYTF.

The chain couples TRBV6-5 to TRBJ1-1, with D possibly TRBD1 on 6 matching bases. CDR1 and CDR2 from the germline V gene are MNHEY and SVGAGI. The CDR3 has 14 amino acids. V lost 5 bases to trimming and J lost 3 bases, with 13 bases between them. In DNA form, the CDR3 reads TGTGCCAGCAGTAAACAGGGCATATACACTGAAGCTTTCTTT. Translated, it gives CASSKQGIYTEAFF.

The genes are TRBV7-2 and TRBJ1-6; 8 bases agree with TRBD1. Unmatched junction bases numbered 10, after V lost 5 bases and J lost 1 base. This CDR3 contains 18 residues. Germline assignment: CDR1 SGHTA and CDR2 FQGNSA. The CDR3 spells CASSPPGGAGSYNSPLHF. The CDR3 nucleotides are TGTGCCAGCAGCCCGCCAGGGGGCGCGGGGTCCTATAATTCACCCCTCCACTTT.

The rearrangement joins TRBV11-2 to TRBJ2-1; D call uncertain. Germline values: CDR1 SGHAT, CDR2 FQNNGV. The CDR3 sequence is 12 residues long. V lost 5 bases and J lost 8, with 10 bases in between. The CDR3 spells CASSLGRDEQFF. The CDR3, as DNA: TGTGCCAGCAGCCTTGGTCGGGATGAGCAGTTCTTC.

The chain couples TRBV4-3 to TRBJ1-2; D possibly corresponds to TRBD1 (6 bases). The ends were cut back, 0 bases at V and 7 bases at J, with 21 bases in the middle. Germline assignment: CDR1 LGHNA and CDR2 YSLEER. The CDR3 sequence is 17 residues long. CDR3 protein: CASSQDSDEGGVGGYTF. The CDR3 DNA sequence: TGCGCCAGCAGCCAAGATTCCGACGAGGGGGGCGTGGGTGGCTACACCTTC.

The chain joins TRBV29-1 to TRBJ2-7; 12 bases line up with TRBD2. J was trimmed by 2 bases and V by 4 bases; bases with no gene match: 0. The germline gives CDR1 SQVTM, CDR2 ANQGSEA. CDR3 length: 13 residues. The CDR3 region has the DNA TGCAGCGTTGGACTAGCGGGGGCCTACGAGCAGTACTTC. Residues: CSVGLAGAYEQYF.